A selection of T cell receptor beta chains follows, all from one sample in a study of long-term antiretroviral therapy in people with HIV. Assay: immunoSEQ multiplex PCR; the TCRdb copy retains only in-frame clones and omits some. The table has fewer than 40,000 clones, about 97% seen once. The specimen was unsorted PBMCs, collected 6.9 years after starting antiretroviral therapy. These receptors were obtained from a man in his thirties or forties with HIV. Each CDR3 is given with its conserved first and last residue. Fields, in order: D gene, V gene, clone size, J gene, CDR3 DNA, CDR3 protein. D genes are given only for firm matches. Some rows have no size entry. The others give once, few or many, or a class for an expanded clone.

TRBD2	TRBV11-1	NA	TRBJ2-1	TGTGCCAGCAGCGGGGGACTAGCGGGTTTCAATGAGCAGTTCTTC	CASSGGLAGFNEQFF
NA	TRBV19	NA	TRBJ2-3	TGTGCCAGTAGTATAAGGGTCAGTTTGGGTACAGATACGCAGTATTTT	CASSIRVSLGTDTQYF
TRBD1	TRBV6-1	NA	TRBJ2-5	TGTGCCAGCAGTGGCCGTGACAGGGCCTGGGAGACCCAGTACTTC	CASSGRDRAWETQYF
NA	TRBV11-3	NA	TRBJ1-6	TGTGCCAGCGGAAATTCACCCCTCCACTTT	CASGNSPLHF
TRBD1	TRBV7-3	once	TRBJ2-2	TGTGCCAGCAGCCCGGACAGGGGGGAGGACACCGGGGAGCTGTTTTTT	CASSPDRGEDTGELFF
TRBD2	TRBV2	NA	TRBJ2-5	TGTGCCAGCAGTCCGGGACTATACCAAGAGACCCAGTACTTC	CASSPGLYQETQYF
TRBD2	TRBV4-2	NA	TRBJ2-7	TGTGCCAGCAGCCAAACACTCAGCGGGGATGCCTACGAGCAGTACTTC	CASSQTLSGDAYEQYF
NA	TRBV7-7	NA	TRBJ2-2	TGTGCTAGCAGCCAGGACAGAGACACCGGGGAGCTGTTTTTT	CASSQDRDTGELFF
NA	TRBV18	NA	TRBJ2-3	TGTGCCAGCTCACCGGGCAGACAAGATACGCAGTATTTT	CASSPGRQDTQYF
TRBD1	TRBV6-5	NA	TRBJ1-2	TGTGCCAGCTGGACAGGGGGCTATGGCTACACCTTC	CASWTGGYGYTF
NA	TRBV6-1	NA	TRBJ1-1	TGTGCCAGCAGTGAAGTGGGTCGTGAAGCTTTCTTT	CASSEVGREAFF
TRBD1	TRBV10-3	NA	TRBJ1-2	TGTGCCATCAGTGTGCGGGGACAGGGTTTAGGCTACACCTTC	CAISVRGQGLGYTF
NA	TRBV4-3	NA	TRBJ2-7	TGCGCCAGCAGCCAAGAACCCCAGACCTACGAGCAGTACTTC	CASSQEPQTYEQYF
TRBD2	TRBV7-9	NA	TRBJ2-3	TGTGCCAGCAGGACGACTAGCGGGAGTGTTGGGACAGATACGCAGTATTTT	CASRTTSGSVGTDTQYF
NA	TRBV5-1	NA	TRBJ2-6	TGCGCCAGCAGCTTGTGGGAGGTGGCTGGGGCCAACGTCCTGACTTTC	CASSLWEVAGANVLTF
NA	TRBV11-2	NA	TRBJ1-5	TGTGCCAGCAGCTCGGACTGGGATCAGCCCCAGCATTTT	CASSSDWDQPQHF
NA	TRBV19	NA	TRBJ2-7	TGTGCCAGTAGCTCGGGACGAAGAGACCACGAGCAGTACTTC	CASSSGRRDHEQYF
NA	TRBV6-1	NA	TRBJ1-5	TGTGCCAGCTCCTACGCTCAGCCCCAGCATTTT	CASSYAQPQHF
TRBD2	TRBV7-9	once	TRBJ2-1	TGTGCCAGCAGCTTAGCCCTAGCGGGAGCTCGGAATGAGCAGTTCTTC	CASSLALAGARNEQFF
NA	TRBV27	NA	TRBJ1-1	TGTGCCAGCCAAAGGGGCCGGGGAGACACTGAAGCTTTCTTT	CASQRGRGDTEAFF
NA	TRBV7-2	NA	TRBJ1-4	TGTGCCAGCAGCTTAGCGCCTAATGAAAAACTGTTTTTT	CASSLAPNEKLFF
NA	TRBV19	NA	TRBJ1-1	TGTGCCAGTAGTCACACTGGGGGGGACAACACTGAAGCTTTCTTT	CASSHTGGDNTEAFF
NA	TRBV19	NA	TRBJ1-3	TGTGCCAGTACGGATTTCAGGGAAGGTGGAAACACCATATATTTT	CASTDFREGGNTIYF
TRBD1	TRBV5-4	NA	TRBJ2-7	TGTGCCAGCAGCCACGGGACAGGGGGTGGGATAGCCCGAGGCGAGCAGTACTTC	CASSHGTGGGIARGEQYF
NA	TRBV2	NA	TRBJ1-5	TGTGCCAGCAGCCGGCTACCAGGGAATCTCCTTCATCAGCCCCAGCATTTT	CASSRLPGNLLHQPQHF
NA	TRBV6-1	NA	TRBJ1-2	TGTGCCAGCAGTGACGACCGGGTGAGGTATGGCTACACCTTC	CASSDDRVRYGYTF
NA	TRBV4-3	NA	TRBJ2-5	TGCGCCAGCAGCCAAGATCGTGGCAGGCGGGAGACCCAGTACTTC	CASSQDRGRRETQYF
NA	TRBV7-2	NA	TRBJ2-3	TGTGCCAGCAGATCCAGGGACCACCCCACAGATACGCAGTATTTT	CASRSRDHPTDTQYF
NA	TRBV27	NA	TRBJ2-4	TGTGCCAGCAGTTTCAGCAGCATCCTAGCCAAAAACATTCAGTACTTC	CASSFSSILAKNIQYF
TRBD1	TRBV9	NA	TRBJ2-2	TGTGCCAGCGCTGACAGGGCGAACACCGGGGAGCTGTTTTTT	CASADRANTGELFF